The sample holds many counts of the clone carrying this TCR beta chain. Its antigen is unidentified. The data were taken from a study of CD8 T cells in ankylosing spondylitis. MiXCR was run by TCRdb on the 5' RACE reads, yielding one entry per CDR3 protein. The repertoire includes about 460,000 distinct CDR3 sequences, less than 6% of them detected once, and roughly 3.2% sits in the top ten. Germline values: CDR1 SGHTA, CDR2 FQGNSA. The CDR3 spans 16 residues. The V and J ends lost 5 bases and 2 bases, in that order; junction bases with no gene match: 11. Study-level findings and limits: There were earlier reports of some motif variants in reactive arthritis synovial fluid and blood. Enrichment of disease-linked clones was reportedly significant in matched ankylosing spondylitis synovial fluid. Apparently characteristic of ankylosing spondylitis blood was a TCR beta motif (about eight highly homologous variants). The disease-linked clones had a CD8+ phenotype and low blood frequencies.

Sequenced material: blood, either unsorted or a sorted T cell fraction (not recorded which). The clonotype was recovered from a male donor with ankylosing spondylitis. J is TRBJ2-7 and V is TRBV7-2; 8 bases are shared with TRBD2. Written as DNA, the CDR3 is TGTGCCAGCAGCCGAACCGGGGGGGGAATCCCCTACGAGCAGTACTTC. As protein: CASSRTGGGIPYEQYF.